The 3 T cell receptor beta chains reported below all come from one sample, sequenced in a study of T-cell memory formation after mild COVID-19. TCRdb reprocessed the 5' RACE reads via MiXCR and lists one record per CDR3 protein. The sample has a few hundred thousand distinct CDR3 sequences; less than 25% are singletons. Material: PBMCs or a T cell subset sorted from them (not recorded which). These receptors were taken from an adult woman who had mild COVID-19 (a few samples of this study predate the infection). Cell type and time point are not known.

This clonotype was seen a handful of times. The chain employs TRBV6-5 and TRBJ1-1; D not resolved. With 2 bases removed from V and 3 bases from J, the gap between germline ends came to 7 bases. Germline V lookup: CDR1 MNHEY, CDR2 SVGAGI. CDR3 length: 13 residues. The CDR3 coding sequence is TGTGCCAGCAGTTACAGATGGGACACTGAAGCTTTCTTT. Translation gives CASSYRWDTEAFF.

This chain links TRBV4-1 with TRBJ1-6; D is undetermined. V was cut by 0 bases and J by 10 bases, with 4 bases left in between. Per the germline V gene, CDR1 is MGHRA and CDR2 is YSYEKL. CDR3 length: 12 residues. CDR3 protein: CASSQDGSPLHF. DNA for the CDR3: TGCGCCAGCAGCCAAGATGGATCACCCCTCCACTTT.

The chain carries TRBV29-1 and TRBJ2-3, with TRBD2 matching 9 bases. Losses at the gene ends were 4 bases for V and 12 bases for J; bases not matched to a gene: 14. Germline V gene data show CDR1 as SQVTM and CDR2 as ANQGSEA. The CDR3 totals 14 residues. The CDR3 loop is CSVGWAGGLGSQYF. Here the CDR3 DNA reads TGCAGCGTTGGCTGGGCGGGGGGGCTCGGGAGCCAGTATTTT.